This note documents a single TCR beta chain sequence. CDR3 size: 11 residues. From germline, CDR1 is SEHNR and CDR2 FQNEAQ (reference sequence). Trimming cost V 8 bases and J 5 bases, with 6 bases left between them. The data stem from a study of technical replicates of blood from a handful of donors. Assay: immunoSEQ multiplex PCR; the TCRdb copy retains only in-frame clones and omits some. The data hold about 70,000 clones, with 75% to 90% observed a single time. The sequence derives from a human donor in good health. Some clones in this sample may be carry-over from other donors' samples. The chain couples TRBV7-9 to TRBJ2-2; D gene uncertain. The sequenced sample consisted of PBMCs. The CDR3 protein is CASPVTGELFF. CDR3 DNA sequence: TGTGCCAGCCCGGTAACCGGGGAGCTGTTTTTT.